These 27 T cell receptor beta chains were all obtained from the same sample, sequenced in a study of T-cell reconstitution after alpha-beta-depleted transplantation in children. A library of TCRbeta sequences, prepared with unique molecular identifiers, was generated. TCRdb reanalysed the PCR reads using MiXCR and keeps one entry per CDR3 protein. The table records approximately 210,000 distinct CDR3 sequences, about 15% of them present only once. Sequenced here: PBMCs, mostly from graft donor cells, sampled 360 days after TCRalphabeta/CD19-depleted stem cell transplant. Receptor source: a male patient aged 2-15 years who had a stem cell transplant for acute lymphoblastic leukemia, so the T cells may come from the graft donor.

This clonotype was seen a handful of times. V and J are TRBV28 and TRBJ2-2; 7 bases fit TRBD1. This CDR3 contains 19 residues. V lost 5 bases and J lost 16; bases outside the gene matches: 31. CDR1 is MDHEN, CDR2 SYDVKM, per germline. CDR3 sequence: CASSTAAPGGDLPYRAWFF. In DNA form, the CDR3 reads TGTGCCAGCAGTACCGCAGCCCCAGGGGGTGACCTTCCATATCGGGCTTGGTTTTTT. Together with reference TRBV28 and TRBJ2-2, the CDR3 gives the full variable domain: DVKVTQSSRYLVKRTGEKVFLECVQDMDHENMFWYRQDPGLGLRLIYFSYDVKMKEKGDIPEGYSVSREKKERFSLILESASTNQTSMYLCASSTAAPGGDLPYRAWFFGEGSRLTVL.

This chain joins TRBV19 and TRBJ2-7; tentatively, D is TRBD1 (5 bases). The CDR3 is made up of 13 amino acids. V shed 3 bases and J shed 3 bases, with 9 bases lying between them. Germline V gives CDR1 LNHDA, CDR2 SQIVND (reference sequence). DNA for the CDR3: TGTGCCAGTAGTATCGGACACGGCTACGAGCAGTACTTC. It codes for CASSIGHGYEQYF. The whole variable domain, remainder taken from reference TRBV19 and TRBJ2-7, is DGGITQSPKYLFRKEGQNVTLSCEQNLNHDAMYWYRQDPGQGLRLIYYSQIVNDFQKGDIAEGYSVSREKKESFPLTVTSAQKNPTAFYLCASSIGHGYEQYFGPGTRLTVT.

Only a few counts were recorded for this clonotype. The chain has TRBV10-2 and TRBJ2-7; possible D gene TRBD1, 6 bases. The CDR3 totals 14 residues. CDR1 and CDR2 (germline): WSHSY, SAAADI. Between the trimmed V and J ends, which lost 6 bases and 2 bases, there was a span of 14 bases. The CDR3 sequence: CASRGHPSPYEQYF. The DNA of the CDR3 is TGCGCCAGCAGGGGACACCCGTCTCCCTACGAGCAGTACTTC.

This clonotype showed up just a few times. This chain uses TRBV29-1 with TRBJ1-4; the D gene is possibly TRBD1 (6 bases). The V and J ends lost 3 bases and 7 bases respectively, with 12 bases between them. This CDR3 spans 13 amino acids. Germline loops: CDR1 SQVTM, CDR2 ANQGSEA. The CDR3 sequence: CSVEQGRGEKLFF. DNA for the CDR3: TGCAGCGTTGAGCAGGGGAGGGGTGAAAAACTGTTTTTT.

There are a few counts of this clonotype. CDR3 in amino acids: CASSGVLSYNSPLHF. In nucleotides, the CDR3 is TGTGCCAGCAGTGGAGTCCTCAGCTATAATTCACCCCTCCACTTT. The chain is built from TRBV2 and TRBJ1-6; D gene ambiguous. Trimming took 4 bases from V and 3 from J, leaving 10 bases between them. Germline CDR1 reads SNHLY; CDR2 reads FYNNEI. The CDR3 sequence is 15 residues long.

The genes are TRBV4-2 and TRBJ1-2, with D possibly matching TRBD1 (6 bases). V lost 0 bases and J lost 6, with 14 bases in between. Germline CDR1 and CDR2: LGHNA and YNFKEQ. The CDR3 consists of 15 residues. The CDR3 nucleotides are TGTGCCAGCAGCCAAGAAGGGGGACGAGGGGATGGCTACACCTTC. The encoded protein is CASSQEGGRGDGYTF.

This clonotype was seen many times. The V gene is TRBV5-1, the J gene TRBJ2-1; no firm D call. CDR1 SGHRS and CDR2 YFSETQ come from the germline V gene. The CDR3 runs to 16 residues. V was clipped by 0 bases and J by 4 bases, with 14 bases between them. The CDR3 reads CASSLVMGSLYNEQFF. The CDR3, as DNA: TGCGCCAGCAGCTTGGTTATGGGCAGTCTATACAATGAGCAGTTCTTC.

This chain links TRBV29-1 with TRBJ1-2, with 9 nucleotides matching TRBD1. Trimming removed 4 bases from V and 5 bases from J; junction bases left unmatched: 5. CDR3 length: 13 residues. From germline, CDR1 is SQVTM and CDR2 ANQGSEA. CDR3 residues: CSVAGTGMYGYTF. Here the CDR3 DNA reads TGCAGCGTTGCCGGGACAGGGATGTATGGCTACACCTTC. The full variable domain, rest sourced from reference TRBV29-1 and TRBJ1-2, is SAVISQKPSRDICQRGTSLTIQCQVDSQVTMMFWYRQQPGQSLTLIATANQGSEATYESGFVIDKFPISRPNLTFSTLTVSNMSPEDSSIYLCSVAGTGMYGYTFGSGTRLTVV.

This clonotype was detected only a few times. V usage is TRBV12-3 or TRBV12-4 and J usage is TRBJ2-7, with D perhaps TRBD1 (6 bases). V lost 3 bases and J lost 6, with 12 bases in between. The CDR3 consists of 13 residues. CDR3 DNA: TGTGCCAGCAGTTTCGGGGCAGGGGCCGAGCAGTACTTC. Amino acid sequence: CASSFGAGAEQYF.

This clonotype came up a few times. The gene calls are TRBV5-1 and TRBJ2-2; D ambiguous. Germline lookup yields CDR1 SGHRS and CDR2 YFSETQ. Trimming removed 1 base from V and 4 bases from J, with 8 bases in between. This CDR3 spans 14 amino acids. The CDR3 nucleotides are TGCGCCAGCAGCTTGTTTATCGGCACCGGGGAGCTGTTTTTT. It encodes CASSLFIGTGELFF.

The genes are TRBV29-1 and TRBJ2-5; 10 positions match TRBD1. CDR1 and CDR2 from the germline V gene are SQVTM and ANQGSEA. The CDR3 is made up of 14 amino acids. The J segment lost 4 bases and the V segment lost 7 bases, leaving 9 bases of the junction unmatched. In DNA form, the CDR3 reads TGCAGCGAATCCGGGACAGGGGTCGGAGAGACCCAGTACTTC. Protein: CSESGTGVGETQYF.

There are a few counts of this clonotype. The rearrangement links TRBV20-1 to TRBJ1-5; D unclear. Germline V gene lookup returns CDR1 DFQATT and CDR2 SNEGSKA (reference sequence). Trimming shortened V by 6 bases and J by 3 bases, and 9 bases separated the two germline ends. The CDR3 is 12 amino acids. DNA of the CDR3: TGCAGTGCCCTGGAGTACAATCAGCCCCAGCATTTT. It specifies CSALEYNQPQHF.

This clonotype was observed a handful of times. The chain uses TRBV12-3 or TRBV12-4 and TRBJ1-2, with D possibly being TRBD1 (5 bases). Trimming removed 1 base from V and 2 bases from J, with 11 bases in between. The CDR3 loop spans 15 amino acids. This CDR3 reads CASSLGGERNYGYTF. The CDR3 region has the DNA TGTGCCAGCAGTTTAGGAGGGGAGCGGAACTATGGCTACACCTTC.

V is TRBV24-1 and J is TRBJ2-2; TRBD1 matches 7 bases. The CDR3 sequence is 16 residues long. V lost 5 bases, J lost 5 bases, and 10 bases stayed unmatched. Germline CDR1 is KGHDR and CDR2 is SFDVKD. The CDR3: CATSGYRGEGTGELFF. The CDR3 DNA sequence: TGTGCCACCAGTGGGTACAGGGGCGAAGGGACCGGGGAGCTGTTTTTT.

The CDR3 coding sequence is TGTGCCAGCACCTTGTATTTGACAGCAGGAGAGTTCTTC. Translated: CASTLYLTAGEFF. This chain links TRBV12-3 or TRBV12-4 with TRBJ2-1; weak D call: TRBD1 (5 bases). With 7 bases removed from V and 14 bases from J, the gap between germline ends came to 21 bases. There are 13 residues in the CDR3.

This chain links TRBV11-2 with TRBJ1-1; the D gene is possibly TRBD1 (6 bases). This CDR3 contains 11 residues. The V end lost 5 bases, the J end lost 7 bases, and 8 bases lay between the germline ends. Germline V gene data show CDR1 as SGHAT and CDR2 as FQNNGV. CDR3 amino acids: CASSRDNEAFF. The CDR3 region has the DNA TGTGCCAGCAGCCGGGACAATGAAGCTTTCTTT.

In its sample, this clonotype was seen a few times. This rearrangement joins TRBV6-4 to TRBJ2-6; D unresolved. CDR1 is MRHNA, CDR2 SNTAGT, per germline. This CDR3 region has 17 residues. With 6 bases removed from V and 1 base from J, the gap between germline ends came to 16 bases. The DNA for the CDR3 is TGTGCCAGCAGCGGAACCGGCCCCCGTTCTGGGGCCAACGTCCTGACTTTC. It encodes CASSGTGPRSGANVLTF.

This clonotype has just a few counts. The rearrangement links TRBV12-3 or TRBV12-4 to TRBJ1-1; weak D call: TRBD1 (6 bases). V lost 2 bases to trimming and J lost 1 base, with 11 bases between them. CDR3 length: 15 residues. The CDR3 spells CASSLWDNSNTEAFF. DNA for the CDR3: TGTGCCAGCAGTTTATGGGACAACTCGAACACTGAAGCTTTCTTT.

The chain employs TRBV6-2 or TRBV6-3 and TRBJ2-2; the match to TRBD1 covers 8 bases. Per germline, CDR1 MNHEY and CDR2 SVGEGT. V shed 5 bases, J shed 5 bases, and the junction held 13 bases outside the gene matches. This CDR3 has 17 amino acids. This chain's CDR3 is CASSQPPGQVETGELFF. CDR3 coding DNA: TGTGCCAGCAGTCAACCTCCGGGACAGGTGGAGACCGGGGAGCTGTTTTTT.

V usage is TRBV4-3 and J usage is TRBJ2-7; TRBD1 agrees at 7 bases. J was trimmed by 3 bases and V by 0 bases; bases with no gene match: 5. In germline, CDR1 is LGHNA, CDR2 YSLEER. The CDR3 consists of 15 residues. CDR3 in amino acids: CASSQDPTGIYEQYF. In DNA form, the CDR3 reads TGCGCCAGCAGCCAAGATCCGACAGGGATCTACGAGCAGTACTTC.

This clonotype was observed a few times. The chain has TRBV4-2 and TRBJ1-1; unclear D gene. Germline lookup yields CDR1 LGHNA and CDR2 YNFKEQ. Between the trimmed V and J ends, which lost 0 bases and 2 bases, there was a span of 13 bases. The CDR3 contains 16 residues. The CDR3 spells CASSQDFTEPNTEAFF. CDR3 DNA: TGTGCCAGCAGCCAAGATTTTACAGAACCAAACACTGAAGCTTTCTTT.

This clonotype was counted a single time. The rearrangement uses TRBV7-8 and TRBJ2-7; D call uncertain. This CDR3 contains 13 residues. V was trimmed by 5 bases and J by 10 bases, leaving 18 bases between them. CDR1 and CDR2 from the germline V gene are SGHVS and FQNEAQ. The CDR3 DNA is TGTGCCAGCAGCCCCTCTCAACGACCCCTCCAGTACTTC. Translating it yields CASSPSQRPLQYF.

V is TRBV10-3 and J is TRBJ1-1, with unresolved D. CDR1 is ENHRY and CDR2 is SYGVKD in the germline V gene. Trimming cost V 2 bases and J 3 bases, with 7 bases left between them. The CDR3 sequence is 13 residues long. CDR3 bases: TGTGCCATCAGTGAGCCCGTGTACACTGAAGCTTTCTTT. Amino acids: CAISEPVYTEAFF.

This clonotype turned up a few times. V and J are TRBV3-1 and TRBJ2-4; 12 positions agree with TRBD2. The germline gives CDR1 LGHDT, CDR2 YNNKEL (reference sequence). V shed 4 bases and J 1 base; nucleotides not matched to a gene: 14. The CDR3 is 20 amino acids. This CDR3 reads CASSRALAGGPTVAKNIQYF. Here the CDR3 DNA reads TGTGCCAGCAGCCGGGCTCTAGCGGGGGGGCCGACAGTGGCCAAAAACATTCAGTACTTC.

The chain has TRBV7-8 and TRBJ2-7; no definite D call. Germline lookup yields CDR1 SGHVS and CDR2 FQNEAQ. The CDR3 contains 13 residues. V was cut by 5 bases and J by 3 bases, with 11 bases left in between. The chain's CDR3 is CASSVTVNYEQYF. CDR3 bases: TGTGCCAGCAGCGTAACAGTTAACTACGAGCAGTACTTC.

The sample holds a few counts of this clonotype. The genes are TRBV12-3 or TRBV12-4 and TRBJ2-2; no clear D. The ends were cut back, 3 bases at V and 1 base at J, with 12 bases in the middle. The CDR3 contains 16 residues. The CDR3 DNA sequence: TGTGCCAGCAGTTTTCGTAGACTCGGGAACACCGGGGAGCTGTTTTTT. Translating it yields CASSFRRLGNTGELFF.

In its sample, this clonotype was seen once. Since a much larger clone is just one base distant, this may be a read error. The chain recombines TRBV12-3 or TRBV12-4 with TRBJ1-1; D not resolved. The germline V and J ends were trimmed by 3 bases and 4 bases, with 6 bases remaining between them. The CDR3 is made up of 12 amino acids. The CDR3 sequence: CASSFWSTEAFF. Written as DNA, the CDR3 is TGTGCCAGCAGTTTTTGGAGCACTGAAGCTTTCTTT.